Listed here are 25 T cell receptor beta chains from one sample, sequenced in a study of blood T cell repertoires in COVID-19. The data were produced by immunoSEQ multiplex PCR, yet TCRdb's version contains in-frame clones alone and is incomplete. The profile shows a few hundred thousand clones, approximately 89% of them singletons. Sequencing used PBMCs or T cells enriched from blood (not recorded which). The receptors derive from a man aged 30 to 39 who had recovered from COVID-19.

Here the CDR3 reads CASNWDRGGETQYF. The CDR3 DNA is TGTGCCAGCAATTGGGACAGGGGAGGGGAGACCCAGTACTTC. The genes are TRBV2 and TRBJ2-5, with TRBD1 matching 10 bases. CDR3 length: 14 residues. V lost 7 bases and J lost 5; bases outside the gene matches: 7. The germline V gene encodes CDR1 SNHLY and CDR2 FYNNEI. Filled out from reference TRBV2 and TRBJ2-5, the complete variable domain reads EPEVTQTPSHQVTQMGQEVILRCVPISNHLYFYWYRQILGQKVEFLVSFYNNEISEKSEIFDDQFSVERPDGSNFTLKIRSTKLEDSAMYFCASNWDRGGETQYFGPGTRLLVL.

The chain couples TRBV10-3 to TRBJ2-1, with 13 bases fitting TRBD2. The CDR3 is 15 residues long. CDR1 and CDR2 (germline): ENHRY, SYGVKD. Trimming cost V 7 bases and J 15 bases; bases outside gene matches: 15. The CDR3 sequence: CAITLDGTSGDLPFF. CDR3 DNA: TGTGCCATCACCTTAGATGGGACTAGCGGGGACCTGCCGTTCTTC.

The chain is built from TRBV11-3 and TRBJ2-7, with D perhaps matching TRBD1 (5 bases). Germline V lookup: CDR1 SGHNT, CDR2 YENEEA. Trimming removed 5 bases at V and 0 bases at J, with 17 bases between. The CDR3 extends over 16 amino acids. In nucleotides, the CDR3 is TGTGCCAGCAGCCCAGGGTCCGGACCTAACTCCTACGAGCAGTACTTC. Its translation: CASSPGSGPNSYEQYF.

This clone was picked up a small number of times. This CDR3 reads CASSLSSVNTEAFF. CDR3 bases: TGTGCCAGCAGTTTATCCTCAGTGAACACTGAAGCTTTCTTT. V gene TRBV27 combines with J gene TRBJ1-1; D is unresolved. The CDR3 contains 14 residues. Between the trimmed V and J ends, which lost 0 bases and 0 bases, there was a span of 5 bases. The germline gives CDR1 MNHEY, CDR2 SMNVEV (reference sequence).

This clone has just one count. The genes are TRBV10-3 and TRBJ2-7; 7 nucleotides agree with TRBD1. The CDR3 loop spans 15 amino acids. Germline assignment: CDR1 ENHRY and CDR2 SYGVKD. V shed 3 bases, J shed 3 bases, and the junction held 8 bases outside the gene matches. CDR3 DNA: TGTGCCATCAGTGAACATGGGACAGTAGGCTACGAGCAGTACTTC. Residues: CAISEHGTVGYEQYF.

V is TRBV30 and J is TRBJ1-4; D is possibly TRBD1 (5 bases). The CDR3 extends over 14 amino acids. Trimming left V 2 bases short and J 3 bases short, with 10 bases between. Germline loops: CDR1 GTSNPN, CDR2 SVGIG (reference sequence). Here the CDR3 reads CAWSTGVSNEKLFF. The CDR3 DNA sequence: TGTGCCTGGAGTACGGGGGTATCTAATGAAAAACTGTTTTTT.

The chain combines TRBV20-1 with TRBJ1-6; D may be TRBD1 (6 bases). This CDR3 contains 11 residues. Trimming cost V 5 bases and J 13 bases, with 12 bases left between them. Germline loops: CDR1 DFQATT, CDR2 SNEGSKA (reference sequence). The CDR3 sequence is CSAGDRYPLHF. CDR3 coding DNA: TGCAGTGCTGGTGACAGGTACCCCCTCCACTTT.

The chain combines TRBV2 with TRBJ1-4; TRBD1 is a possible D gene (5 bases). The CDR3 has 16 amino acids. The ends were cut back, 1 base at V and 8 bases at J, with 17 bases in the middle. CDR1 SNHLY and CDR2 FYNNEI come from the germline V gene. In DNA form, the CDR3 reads TGTGCCAGCAGTGAAGGGCCGGGGGGATTACGCGAAAAACTGTTTTTT. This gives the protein CASSEGPGGLREKLFF.

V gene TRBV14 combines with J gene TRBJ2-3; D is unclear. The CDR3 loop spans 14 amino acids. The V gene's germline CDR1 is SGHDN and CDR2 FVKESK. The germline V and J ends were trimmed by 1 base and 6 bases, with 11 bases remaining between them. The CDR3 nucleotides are TGTGCCAGCAGCCAAGGTACTCCTCGGGATACGCAGTATTTT. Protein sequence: CASSQGTPRDTQYF.

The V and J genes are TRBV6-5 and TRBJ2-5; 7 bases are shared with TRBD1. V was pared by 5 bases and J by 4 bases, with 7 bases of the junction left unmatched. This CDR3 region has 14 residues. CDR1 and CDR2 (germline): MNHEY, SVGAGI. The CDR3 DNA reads TGTGCCAGCAGTCCGCCGACAGGGAGAGAGACCCAGTACTTC. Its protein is CASSPPTGRETQYF.

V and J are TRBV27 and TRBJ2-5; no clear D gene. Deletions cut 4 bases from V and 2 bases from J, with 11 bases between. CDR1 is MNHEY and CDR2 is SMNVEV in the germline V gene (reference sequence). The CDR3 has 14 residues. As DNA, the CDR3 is TGTGCCAGCAGTTCCTGGGCCCGTCAAGAGACCCAGTACTTC. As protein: CASSSWARQETQYF.

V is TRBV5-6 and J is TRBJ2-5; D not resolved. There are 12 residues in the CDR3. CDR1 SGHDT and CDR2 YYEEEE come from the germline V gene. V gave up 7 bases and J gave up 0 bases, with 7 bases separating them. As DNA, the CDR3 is TGTGCCAGCGGAGCGTACCAAGAGACCCAGTACTTC. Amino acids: CASGAYQETQYF. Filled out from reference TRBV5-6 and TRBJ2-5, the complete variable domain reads DAGVTQSPTHLIKTRGQQVTLRCSPKSGHDTVSWYQQALGQGPQFIFQYYEEEERQRGNFPDRFSGHQFPNYSSELNVNALLLGDSALYLCASGAYQETQYFGPGTRLLVL.

Here the CDR3 reads CAWSSIRGTGELFF. In DNA, the CDR3 is TGTGCCTGGAGTTCCATCAGGGGGACCGGGGAGCTGTTTTTT. The chain employs TRBV30 and TRBJ2-2; the match to TRBD1 covers 7 bases. CDR1 GTSNPN and CDR2 SVGIG come from the germline V gene (reference sequence). The V segment lost 2 bases and the J segment 5 bases; nucleotides outside the gene matches: 5. The CDR3 has 14 amino acids.

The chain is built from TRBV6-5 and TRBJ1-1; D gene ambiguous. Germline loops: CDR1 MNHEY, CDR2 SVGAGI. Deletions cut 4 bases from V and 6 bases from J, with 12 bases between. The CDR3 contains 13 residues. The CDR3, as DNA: TGTGCCAGCAGTTGGAGTTGGTGGGCTGAAGCTTTCTTT. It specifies CASSWSWWAEAFF.

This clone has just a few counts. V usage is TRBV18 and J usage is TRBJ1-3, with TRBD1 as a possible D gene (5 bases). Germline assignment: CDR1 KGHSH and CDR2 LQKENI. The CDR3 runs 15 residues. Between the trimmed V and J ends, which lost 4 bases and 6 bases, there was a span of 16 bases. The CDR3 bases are TGTGCCAGCTCACGGGAGGGGACCCTTCAAAACACCATATATTTT. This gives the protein CASSREGTLQNTIYF.

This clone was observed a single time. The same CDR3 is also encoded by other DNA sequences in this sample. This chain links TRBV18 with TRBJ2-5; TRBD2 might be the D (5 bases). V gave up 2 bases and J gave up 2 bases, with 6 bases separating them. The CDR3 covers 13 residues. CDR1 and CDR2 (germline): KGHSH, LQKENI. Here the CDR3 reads CASSPGRQETQYF. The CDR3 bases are TGTGCCAGCTCACCAGGGAGACAAGAGACCCAGTACTTC.

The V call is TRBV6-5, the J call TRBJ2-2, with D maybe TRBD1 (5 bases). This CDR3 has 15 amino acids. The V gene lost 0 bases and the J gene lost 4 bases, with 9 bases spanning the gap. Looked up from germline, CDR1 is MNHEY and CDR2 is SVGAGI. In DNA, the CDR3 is TGTGCCAGCAGTTACTCAGGGGCTGTCACCGGGGAGCTGTTTTTT. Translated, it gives CASSYSGAVTGELFF.

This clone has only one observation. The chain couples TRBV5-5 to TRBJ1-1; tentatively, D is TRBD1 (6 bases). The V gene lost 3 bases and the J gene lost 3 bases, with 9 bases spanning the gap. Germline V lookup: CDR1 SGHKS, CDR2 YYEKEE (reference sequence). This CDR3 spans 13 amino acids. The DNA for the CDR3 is TGTGCCAGCAGCTGGAACAGGGACACTGAAGCTTTCTTT. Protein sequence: CASSWNRDTEAFF.

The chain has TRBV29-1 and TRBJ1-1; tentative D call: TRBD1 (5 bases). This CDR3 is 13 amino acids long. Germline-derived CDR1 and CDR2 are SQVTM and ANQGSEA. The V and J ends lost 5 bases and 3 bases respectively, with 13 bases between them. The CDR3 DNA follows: TGCAGCGTTCCAGGGTACGAGTACACTGAAGCTTTCTTT. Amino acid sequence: CSVPGYEYTEAFF. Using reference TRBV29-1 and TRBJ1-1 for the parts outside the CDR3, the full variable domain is SAVISQKPSRDICQRGTSLTIQCQVDSQVTMMFWYRQQPGQSLTLIATANQGSEATYESGFVIDKFPISRPNLTFSTLTVSNMSPEDSSIYLCSVPGYEYTEAFFGQGTRLTVV.

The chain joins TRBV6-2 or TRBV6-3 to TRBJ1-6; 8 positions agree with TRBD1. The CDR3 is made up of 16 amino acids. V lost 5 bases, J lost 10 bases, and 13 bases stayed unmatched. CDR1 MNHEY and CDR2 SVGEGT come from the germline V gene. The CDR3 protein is CASSDRQGAMGSPLHF. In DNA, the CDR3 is TGTGCCAGCAGTGACAGGCAGGGGGCCATGGGATCACCCCTCCACTTT.

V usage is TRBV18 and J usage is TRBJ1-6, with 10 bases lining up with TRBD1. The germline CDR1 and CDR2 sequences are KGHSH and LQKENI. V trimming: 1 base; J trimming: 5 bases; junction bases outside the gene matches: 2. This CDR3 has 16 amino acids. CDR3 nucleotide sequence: TGTGCCAGCTCACCACGGACAGGGGGTAATAATTCACCCCTCCACTTT. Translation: CASSPRTGGNNSPLHF.

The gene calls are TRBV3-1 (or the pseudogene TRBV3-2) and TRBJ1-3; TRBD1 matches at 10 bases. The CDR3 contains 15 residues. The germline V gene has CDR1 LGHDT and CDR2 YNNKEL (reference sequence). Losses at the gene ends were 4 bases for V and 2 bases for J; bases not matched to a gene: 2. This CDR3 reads CASSLGTGAGNTIYF. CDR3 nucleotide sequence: TGTGCCAGCAGCCTCGGGACAGGGGCTGGAAACACCATATATTTT.

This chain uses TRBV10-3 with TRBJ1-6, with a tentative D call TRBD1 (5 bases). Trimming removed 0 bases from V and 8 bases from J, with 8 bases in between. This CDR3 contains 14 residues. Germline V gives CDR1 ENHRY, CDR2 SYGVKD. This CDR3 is CAISESLGDSPLHF. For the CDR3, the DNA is TGTGCCATCAGTGAGTCGCTAGGGGATTCACCCCTCCACTTT.

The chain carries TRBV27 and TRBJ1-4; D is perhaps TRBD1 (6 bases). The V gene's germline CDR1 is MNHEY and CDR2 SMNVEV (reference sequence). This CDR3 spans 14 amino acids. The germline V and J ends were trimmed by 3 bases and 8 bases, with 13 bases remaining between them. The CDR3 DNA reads TGTGCCAGCAGTTTGCGGGGGCCGAGGGAAAAACTGTTTTTT. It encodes CASSLRGPREKLFF.

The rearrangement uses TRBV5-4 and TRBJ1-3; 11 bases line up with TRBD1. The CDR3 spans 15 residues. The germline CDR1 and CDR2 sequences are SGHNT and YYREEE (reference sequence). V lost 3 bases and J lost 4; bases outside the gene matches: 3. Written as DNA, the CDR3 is TGTGCCAGCAGCTCGGACAGGGGGCACGGAAACACCATATATTTT. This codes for CASSSDRGHGNTIYF.